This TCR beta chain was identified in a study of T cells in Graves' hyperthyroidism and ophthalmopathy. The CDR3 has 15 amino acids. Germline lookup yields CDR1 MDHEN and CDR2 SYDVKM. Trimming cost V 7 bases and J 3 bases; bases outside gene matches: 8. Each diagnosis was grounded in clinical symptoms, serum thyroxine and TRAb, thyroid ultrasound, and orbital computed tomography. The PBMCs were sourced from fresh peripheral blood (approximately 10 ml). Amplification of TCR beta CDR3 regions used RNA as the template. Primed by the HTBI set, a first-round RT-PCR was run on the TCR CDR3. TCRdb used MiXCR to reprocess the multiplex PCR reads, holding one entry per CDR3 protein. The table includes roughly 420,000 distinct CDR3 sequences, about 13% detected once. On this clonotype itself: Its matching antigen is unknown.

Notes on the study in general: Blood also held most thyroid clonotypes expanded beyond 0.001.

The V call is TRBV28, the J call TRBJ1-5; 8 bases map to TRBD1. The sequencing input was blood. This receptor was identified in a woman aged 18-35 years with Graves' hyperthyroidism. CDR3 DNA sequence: TGTGCCAGCATCCCCCTGGACAGGGACAATCAGCCCCAGCATTTT. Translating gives CASIPLDRDNQPQHF.